Here is one TCR beta chain with its context. Its target antigen remains unknown. Per-base quality was not reported, and no clone a single base away is much larger than it. Ficoll-Paque density gradient centrifugation was used to isolate PBMCs. The record originates from a study of T-cell memory formation after mild COVID-19 (dated by TCRdb to 2020 to 2023). About the study as a whole: Most TCR sequence clusters were specific to one of the two donors. The cohort was made up of two young adult volunteers, one female and one male, who were previously healthy. T-cell clones expanding and contracting after mild COVID-19 in two donors were tracked by longitudinal TCRalpha and TCRbeta repertoire sequencing. Study-wide findings and limitations: The second-wave clones that peaked on day 37 were not confirmed to be SARS-CoV-2 specific. Contracting CD4+ clones were located mainly in the CM and EM memory subsets, whereas CD8+ clones were found to be enriched in EMRA. The detection of some responding clones in pre-infection memory suggests that pre-existing cross-reactive memory T cells joined the SARS-CoV-2 response. Only a couple of mild cases were covered by the study, and larger cohorts that include severe cases with pre-infection samples were considered necessary. Clones that contracted from day 15 to 85 showed balanced CD4/CD8 phenotypes, whereas a second wave of clones that expanded from day 15 to 37 leaned towards CD4+.

The sequencing machine was an Illumina NovaSeq 6000. TCRalpha and TCRbeta cDNA libraries were constructed by 5'RACE with constant-segment primers, with sample barcodes and unique molecular identifiers being introduced. Trizol reagent was used to extract RNA from every sample. Library amplification was performed in two PCR steps, and a second sample barcode and Illumina TruSeq adapters were introduced in the second step. Sequencing of the libraries was done on an Illumina NovaSeq, producing 2 x 150 bp paired-end reads. As for the authors' bioinformatics: With migec v1.2.7, reads were demultiplexed and then collapsed into UMI-guided consensus sequences. Using mixcr v2.1.11, UMI consensuses were aligned to TRA and TRB V and J templates and then assembled into clonotypes. Clonotypes were classified as expanded or contracted when called significant by both edgeR and NoisET, with noise models trained on biological replicates. For edgeR calls, the thresholds were a false discovery rate-adjusted p below 0.01 and a log2 fold-change of 1. PCA with hierarchical clustering of max-normalized trajectories of the 1000 most abundant clonotypes was used as exploratory dynamics analysis. Separately sequenced CD4+ and CD8+ repertoires were used to assign the CD4 or CD8 phenotype of responding clones. TCRdb reworked the public reads: Q25 trimming with fastp, MiXCR clone assembly, productive beta chains retained. For every CDR3 protein sequence, its rows merge into one entry that carries the most common genes and DNA. The V and J calls were not made by the authors but by TCRdb's processing. The sample contains 250,000 to 350,000 distinct CDR3 sequences, approximately 19% of them found a single time. The ten largest clones capture around 21% of the sample.

V is cut back by 5 bases and J by 0 bases, with 7 bases in the junction unmatched. CDR1 and CDR2, looked up from the germline V gene, are MNHEY and SVGEGT. The CDR3 covers 16 residues, taking in both the cysteine and the phenylalanine. The read is trimmed to its CDR3 DNA, 48 bases read in frame from base 1. This chain joins TRBV6-2 or TRBV6-3 to TRBJ1-3; 7 bases in between match TRBD1. Input material: PBMCs or a T cell subset sorted from them (not recorded which). This clonotype originated in a man between 18 and 35 years old who had mild COVID-19 (a few samples of this study predate the infection). The sample titles of this study are shuffled in the database, so cell type and time point are left out; the donor was told from shared clones. The DNA sequence is as follows: TGTGCCAGCAGTGACCGGGACAGATACTCTGGAAACACCATATATTTT. Translation gives CASSDRDRYSGNTIYF.